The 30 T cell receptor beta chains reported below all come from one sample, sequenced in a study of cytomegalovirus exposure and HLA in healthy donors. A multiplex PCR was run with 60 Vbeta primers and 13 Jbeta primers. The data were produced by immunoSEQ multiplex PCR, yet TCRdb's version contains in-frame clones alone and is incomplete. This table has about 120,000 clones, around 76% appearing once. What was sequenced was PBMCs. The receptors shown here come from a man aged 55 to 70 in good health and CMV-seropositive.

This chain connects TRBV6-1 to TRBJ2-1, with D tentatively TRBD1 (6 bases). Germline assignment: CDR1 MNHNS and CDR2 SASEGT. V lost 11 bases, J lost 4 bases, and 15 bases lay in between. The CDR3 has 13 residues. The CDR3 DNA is TGTGCCGGGACGACAGGACCGTACAATGAGCAGTTCTTC. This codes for CAGTTGPYNEQFF.

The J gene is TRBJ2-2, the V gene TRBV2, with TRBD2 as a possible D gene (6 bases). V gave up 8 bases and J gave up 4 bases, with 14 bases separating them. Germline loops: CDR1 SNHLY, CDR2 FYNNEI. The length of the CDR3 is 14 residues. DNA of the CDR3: TGTGCCAGCCTGACTAGAGGTGGCACCGGGGAGCTGTTTTTT. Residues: CASLTRGGTGELFF. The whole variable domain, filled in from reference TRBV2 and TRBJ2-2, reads EPEVTQTPSHQVTQMGQEVILRCVPISNHLYFYWYRQILGQKVEFLVSFYNNEISEKSEIFDDQFSVERPDGSNFTLKIRSTKLEDSAMYFCASLTRGGTGELFFGEGSRLTVL.

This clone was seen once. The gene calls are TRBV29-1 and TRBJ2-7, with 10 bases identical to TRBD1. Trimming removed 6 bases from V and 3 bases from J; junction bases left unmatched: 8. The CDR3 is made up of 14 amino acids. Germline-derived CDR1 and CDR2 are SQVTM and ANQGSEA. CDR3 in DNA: TGCAGCGTGTCCACGGGACAGGGGTTCTACGAGCAGTACTTC. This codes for CSVSTGQGFYEQYF.

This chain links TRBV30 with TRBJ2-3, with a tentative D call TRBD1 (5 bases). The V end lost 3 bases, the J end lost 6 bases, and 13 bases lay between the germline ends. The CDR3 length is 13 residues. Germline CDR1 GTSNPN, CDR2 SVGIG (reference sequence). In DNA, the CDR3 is TGTGCCTGGAGCGGCCAGGGAAAGGATACGCAGTATTTT. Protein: CAWSGQGKDTQYF.

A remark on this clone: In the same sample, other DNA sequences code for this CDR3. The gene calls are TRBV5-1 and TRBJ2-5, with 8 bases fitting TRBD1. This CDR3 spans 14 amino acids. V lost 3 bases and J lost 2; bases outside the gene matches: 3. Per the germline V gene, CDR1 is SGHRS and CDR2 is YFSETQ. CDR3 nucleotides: TGCGCCAGCAGCTCGGGACAGGTACAAGAGACCCAGTACTTC. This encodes CASSSGQVQETQYF.

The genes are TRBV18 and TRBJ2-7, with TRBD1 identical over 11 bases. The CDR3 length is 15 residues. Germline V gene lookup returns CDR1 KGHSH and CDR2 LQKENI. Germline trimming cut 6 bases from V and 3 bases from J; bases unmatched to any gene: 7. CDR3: CASSPGTGGFYEQYF. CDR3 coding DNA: TGTGCCAGCTCCCCAGGGACAGGGGGGTTCTACGAGCAGTACTTC. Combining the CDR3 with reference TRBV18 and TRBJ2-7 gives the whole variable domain NAGVMQNPRHLVRRRGQEARLRCSPMKGHSHVYWYRQLPEEGLKFMVYLQKENIIDESGMPKERFSAEFPKEGPSILRIQQVVRGDSAAYFCASSPGTGGFYEQYFGPGTRLTVT.

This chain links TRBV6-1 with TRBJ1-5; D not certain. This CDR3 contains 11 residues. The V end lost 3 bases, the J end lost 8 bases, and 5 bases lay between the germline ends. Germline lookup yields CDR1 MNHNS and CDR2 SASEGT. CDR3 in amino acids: CASSDFEPQHF. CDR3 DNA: TGTGCCAGCAGTGACTTTGAGCCCCAGCATTTT.

CDR3 sequence: CASGDRGRGNTEAFF. As DNA, the CDR3 is TGTGCCTCAGGCGACAGGGGGCGCGGGAACACTGAAGCTTTCTTT. The chain combines TRBV7-9 with TRBJ1-1, with TRBD1 identical over 10 bases. The CDR3 is 15 amino acids. The junction had 10 bases not matched to a gene; V was cut back by 11 bases and J by 1 base. Germline assignment: CDR1 SEHNR and CDR2 FQNEAQ (reference sequence).

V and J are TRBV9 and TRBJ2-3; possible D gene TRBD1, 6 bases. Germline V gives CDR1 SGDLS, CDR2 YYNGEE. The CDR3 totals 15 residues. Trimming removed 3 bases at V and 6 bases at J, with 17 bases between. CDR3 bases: TGTGCCAGCAGCGCGACCCGACAGGCCCAGGATACGCAGTATTTT. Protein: CASSATRQAQDTQYF.

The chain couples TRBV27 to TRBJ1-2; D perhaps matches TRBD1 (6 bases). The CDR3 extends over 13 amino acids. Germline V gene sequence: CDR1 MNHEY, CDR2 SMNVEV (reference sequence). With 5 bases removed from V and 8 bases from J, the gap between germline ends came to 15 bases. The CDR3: CASSKQGREGYTF. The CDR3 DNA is TGTGCCAGCAGTAAACAGGGACGGGAAGGCTACACCTTC.

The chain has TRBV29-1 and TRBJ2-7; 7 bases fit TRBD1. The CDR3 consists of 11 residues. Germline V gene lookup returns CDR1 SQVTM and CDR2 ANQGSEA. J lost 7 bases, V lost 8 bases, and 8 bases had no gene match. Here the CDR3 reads CSFRTGNEQYF. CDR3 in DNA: TGCAGCTTTAGGACAGGAAATGAGCAGTACTTC.

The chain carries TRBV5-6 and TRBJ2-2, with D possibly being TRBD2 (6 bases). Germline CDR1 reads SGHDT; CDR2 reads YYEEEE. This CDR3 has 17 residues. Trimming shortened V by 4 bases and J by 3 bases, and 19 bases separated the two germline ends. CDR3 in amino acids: CASSNTSWGVHTGELFF. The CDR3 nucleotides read TGTGCCAGCAGCAACACGAGCTGGGGGGTTCACACCGGGGAGCTGTTTTTT.

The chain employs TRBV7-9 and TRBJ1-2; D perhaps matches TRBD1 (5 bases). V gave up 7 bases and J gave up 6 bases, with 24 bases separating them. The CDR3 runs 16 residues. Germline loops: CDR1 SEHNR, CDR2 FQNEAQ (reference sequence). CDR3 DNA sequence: TGTGCCAGCACCTCTTGGGGCTCTTTGGCCACGGATGGCTACACCTTC. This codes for CASTSWGSLATDGYTF.

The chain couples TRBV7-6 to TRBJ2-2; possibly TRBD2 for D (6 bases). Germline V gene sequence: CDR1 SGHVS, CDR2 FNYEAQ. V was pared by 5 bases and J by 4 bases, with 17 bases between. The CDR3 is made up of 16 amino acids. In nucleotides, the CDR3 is TGTGCCAGCAGCCGGTTGGGCAGGGAGGCCACCGGGGAGCTGTTTTTT. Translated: CASSRLGREATGELFF.

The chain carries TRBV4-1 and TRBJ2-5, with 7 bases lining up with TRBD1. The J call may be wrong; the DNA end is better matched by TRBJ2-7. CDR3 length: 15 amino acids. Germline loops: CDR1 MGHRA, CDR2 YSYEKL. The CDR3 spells CASSLQATRGYEQYF. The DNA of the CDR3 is TGCGCCAGCAGCCTCCAAGCGACCAGGGGGTACGAGCAGTACTTC.

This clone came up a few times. The CDR3 nucleotides read TGTGCCAGCAGTAACCGGGACATTAGCAATCAGCCCCAGCATTTT. This sequence encodes CASSNRDISNQPQHF. V and J are TRBV28 and TRBJ1-5; D is possibly TRBD1 (6 bases). CDR3 size: 15 residues. Trimming removed 5 bases from V and 0 bases from J, with 11 bases in between. The germline CDR1 and CDR2 sequences are MDHEN and SYDVKM.

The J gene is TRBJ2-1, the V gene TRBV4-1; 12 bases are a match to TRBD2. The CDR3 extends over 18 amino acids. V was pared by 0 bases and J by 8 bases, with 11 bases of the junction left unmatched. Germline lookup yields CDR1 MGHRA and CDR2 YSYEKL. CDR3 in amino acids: CASSQESPRLAGVYEQFF. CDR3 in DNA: TGCGCCAGCAGCCAAGAGTCCCCCCGACTAGCGGGAGTCTATGAGCAGTTCTTC.

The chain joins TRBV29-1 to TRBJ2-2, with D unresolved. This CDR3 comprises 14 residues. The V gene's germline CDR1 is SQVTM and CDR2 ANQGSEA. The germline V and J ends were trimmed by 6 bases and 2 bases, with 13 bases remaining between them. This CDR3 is CSVETRINTGELFF. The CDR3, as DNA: TGCAGCGTCGAAACCAGGATCAACACCGGGGAGCTGTTTTTT.

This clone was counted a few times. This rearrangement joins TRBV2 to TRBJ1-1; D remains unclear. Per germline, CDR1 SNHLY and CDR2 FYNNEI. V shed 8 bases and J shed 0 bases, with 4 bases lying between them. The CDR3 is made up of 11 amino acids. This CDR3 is CASLLNTEAFF. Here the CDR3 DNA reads TGTGCCAGCCTTCTGAACACTGAAGCTTTCTTT.

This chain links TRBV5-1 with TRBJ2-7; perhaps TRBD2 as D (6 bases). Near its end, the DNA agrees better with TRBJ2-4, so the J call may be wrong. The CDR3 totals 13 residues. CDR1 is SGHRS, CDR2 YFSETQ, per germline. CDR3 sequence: CASSPPGEVIQYF. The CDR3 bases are TGCGCCAGCAGCCCACCCGGGGAGGTCATTCAGTACTTC.

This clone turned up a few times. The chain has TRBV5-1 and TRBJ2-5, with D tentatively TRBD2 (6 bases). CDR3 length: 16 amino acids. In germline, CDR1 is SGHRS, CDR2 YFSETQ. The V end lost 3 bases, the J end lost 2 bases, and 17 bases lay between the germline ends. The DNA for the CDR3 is TGCGCCAGCAGCTCAGTCCGGGGGTTTCGGCAAGAGACCCAGTACTTC. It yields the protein CASSSVRGFRQETQYF.

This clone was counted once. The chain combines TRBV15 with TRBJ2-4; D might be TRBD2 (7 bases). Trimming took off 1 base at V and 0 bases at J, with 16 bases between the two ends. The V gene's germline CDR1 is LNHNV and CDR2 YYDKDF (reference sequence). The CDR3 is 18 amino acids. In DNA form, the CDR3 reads TGTGCCACCAGCAGAGCACCGGGGGGCGTCGTAGCCAAAAACATTCAGTACTTC. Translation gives CATSRAPGGVVAKNIQYF.

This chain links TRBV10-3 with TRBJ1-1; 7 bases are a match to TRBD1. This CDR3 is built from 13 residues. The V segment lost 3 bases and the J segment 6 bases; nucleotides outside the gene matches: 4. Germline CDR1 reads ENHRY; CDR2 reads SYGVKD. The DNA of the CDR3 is TGTGCCATCAGTGAAGACAGGGACCCTGAAGCTTTCTTT. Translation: CAISEDRDPEAFF.

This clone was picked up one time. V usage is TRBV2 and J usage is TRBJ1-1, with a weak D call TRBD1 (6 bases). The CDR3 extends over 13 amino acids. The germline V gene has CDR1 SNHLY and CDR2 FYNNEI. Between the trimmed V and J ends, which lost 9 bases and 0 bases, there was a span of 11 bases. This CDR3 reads CASTGHLNTEAFF. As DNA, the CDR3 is TGTGCCAGTACGGGACACTTGAACACTGAAGCTTTCTTT.

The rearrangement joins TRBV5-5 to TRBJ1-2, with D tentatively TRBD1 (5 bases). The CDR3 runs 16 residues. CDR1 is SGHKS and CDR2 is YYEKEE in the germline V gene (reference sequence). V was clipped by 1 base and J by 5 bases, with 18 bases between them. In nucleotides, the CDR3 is TGTGCCAGCAGCTTGTGGGTGACAGTGAATGATTATGGCTACACCTTC. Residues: CASSLWVTVNDYGYTF.

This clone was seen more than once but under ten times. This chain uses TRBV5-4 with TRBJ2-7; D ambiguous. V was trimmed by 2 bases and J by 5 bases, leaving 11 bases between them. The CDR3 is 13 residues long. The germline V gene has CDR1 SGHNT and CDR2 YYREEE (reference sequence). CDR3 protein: CASSFIGSHEQYF. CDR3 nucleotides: TGTGCCAGCAGCTTCATTGGTAGCCACGAGCAGTACTTC.

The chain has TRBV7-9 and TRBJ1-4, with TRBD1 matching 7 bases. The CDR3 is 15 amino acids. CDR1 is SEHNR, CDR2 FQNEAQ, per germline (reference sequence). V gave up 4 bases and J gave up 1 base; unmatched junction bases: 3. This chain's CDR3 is CASSSGTVTNEKLFF. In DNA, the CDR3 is TGTGCCAGCAGCTCTGGGACAGTAACTAATGAAAAACTGTTTTTT.

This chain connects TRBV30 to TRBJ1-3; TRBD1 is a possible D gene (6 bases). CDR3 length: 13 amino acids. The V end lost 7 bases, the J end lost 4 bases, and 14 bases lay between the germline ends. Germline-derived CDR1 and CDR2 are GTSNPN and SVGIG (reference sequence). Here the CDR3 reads CAYRTVGGNTIYF. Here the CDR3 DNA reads TGTGCCTACAGGACAGTAGGAGGAAACACCATATATTTT. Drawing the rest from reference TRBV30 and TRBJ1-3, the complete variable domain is SQTIHQWPATLVQPVGSPLSLECTVEGTSNPNLYWYRQAAGRGLQLLFYSVGIGQISSEVPQNLSASRPQDRQFILSSKKLLLSDSGFYLCAYRTVGGNTIYFGEGSWLTVV.

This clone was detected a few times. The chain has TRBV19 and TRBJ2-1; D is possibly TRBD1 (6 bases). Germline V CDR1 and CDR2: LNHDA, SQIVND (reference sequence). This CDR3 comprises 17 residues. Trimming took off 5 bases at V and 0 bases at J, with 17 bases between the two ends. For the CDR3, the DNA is TGTGCCAGTAGTGCCCCGACAGGATTTAGCTCCTACAATGAGCAGTTCTTC. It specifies CASSAPTGFSSYNEQFF.

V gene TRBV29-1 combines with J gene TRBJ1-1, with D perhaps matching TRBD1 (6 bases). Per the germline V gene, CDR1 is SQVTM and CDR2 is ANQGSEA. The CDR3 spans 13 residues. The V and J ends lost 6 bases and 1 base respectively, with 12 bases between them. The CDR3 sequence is CSVSGHANTEAFF. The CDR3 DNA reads TGCAGCGTGTCGGGACACGCGAACACTGAAGCTTTCTTT.